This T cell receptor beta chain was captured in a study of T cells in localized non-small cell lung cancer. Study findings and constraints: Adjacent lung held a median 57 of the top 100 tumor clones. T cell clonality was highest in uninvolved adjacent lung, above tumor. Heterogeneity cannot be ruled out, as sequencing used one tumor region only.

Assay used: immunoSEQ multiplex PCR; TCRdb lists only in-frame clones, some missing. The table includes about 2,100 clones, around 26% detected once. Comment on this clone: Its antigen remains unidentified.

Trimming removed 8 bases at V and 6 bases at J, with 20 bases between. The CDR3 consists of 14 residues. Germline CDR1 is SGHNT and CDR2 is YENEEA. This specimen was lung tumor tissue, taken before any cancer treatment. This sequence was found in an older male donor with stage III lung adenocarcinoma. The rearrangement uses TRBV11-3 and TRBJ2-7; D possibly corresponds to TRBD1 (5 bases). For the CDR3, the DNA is TGTGCCAGCGGATCTTACATAGGGGTCGGCGAGCAGTACTTC. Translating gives CASGSYIGVGEQYF.